Below, 25 T cell receptor beta chains from the same sample are listed, as sequenced in a study of early T cells in non-severe SARS-CoV-2 infection. TCRdb itself ran the 5' RACE reads through MiXCR, one entry per CDR3 protein. Counted here are around 67,000 distinct CDR3 sequences, approximately 10% occurring once; the ten biggest clones make up 3% to 4%. What was sequenced was whole blood. All receptors come from an adult who was a healthcare worker with PCR-confirmed SARS-CoV-2 infection or an uninfected control (not recorded which).

This clonotype has a count of ten or more. The chain employs TRBV20-1 and TRBJ1-1; weak D call: TRBD1 (5 bases). V lost 3 bases and J 1 base, leaving 12 bases between the germline ends. Germline V CDR1 and CDR2: DFQATT, SNEGSKA (reference sequence). The CDR3 runs to 14 residues. This CDR3 is CSASSGFTNTEAFF. CDR3 coding DNA: TGCAGTGCTAGCTCAGGGTTTACGAACACTGAAGCTTTCTTT.

This clonotype was found many times. This chain uses TRBV10-3 with TRBJ1-3; D not certain. Deletions cut 4 bases from V and 0 bases from J, with 7 bases between. The CDR3 contains 14 residues. Germline assignment: CDR1 ENHRY and CDR2 SYGVKD. Here the CDR3 DNA reads TGTGCCATCAGTGCAGTGTCCTCTGGAAACACCATATATTTT. It yields the protein CAISAVSSGNTIYF.

The sample holds many counts of this clonotype. This chain connects TRBV7-6 to TRBJ1-6; D remains unclear. V was clipped by 2 bases and J by 10 bases, with 6 bases between them. The CDR3 spans 12 residues. Per germline, CDR1 SGHVS and CDR2 FNYEAQ. The CDR3 is CASSLLGSPLHF. DNA for the CDR3: TGTGCCAGCAGCTTATTAGGCTCACCCCTCCACTTT.

This clonotype has ten or more counts. CDR3 region: CASTPPLAGGRETQYF. As DNA, the CDR3 is TGTGCCAGCACCCCGCCACTAGCGGGAGGGCGTGAGACCCAGTACTTC. This sequence joins TRBV25-1 and TRBJ2-5, with 13 bases matching TRBD2. Trimming removed 7 bases from V and 5 bases from J; junction bases left unmatched: 10. Germline CDR1 and CDR2: MGHDK and SYGVNS. This CDR3 is built from 16 residues.

This clonotype was detected many times. The rearrangement uses TRBV19 and TRBJ2-1, with a tentative D call TRBD1 (6 bases). The germline gives CDR1 LNHDA, CDR2 SQIVND (reference sequence). The CDR3 consists of 18 residues. The V gene lost 1 base and the J gene lost 1 base, with 17 bases spanning the gap. Here the CDR3 DNA reads TGTGCCAGTAGTATAGCTCCTATACAGGGTTATTCCTACAATGAGCAGTTCTTC. Encoded protein: CASSIAPIQGYSYNEQFF.

In its sample, this clonotype was seen many times. The chain carries TRBV7-2 and TRBJ1-1; tentative D call: TRBD1 (5 bases). This CDR3 comprises 14 residues. Germline-derived CDR1 and CDR2 are SGHTA and FQGNSA. V was cut by 3 bases and J by 1 base, with 9 bases left in between. The CDR3 spells CASSFYRTNTEAFF. The DNA for the CDR3 is TGTGCCAGCAGCTTTTACAGGACGAACACTGAAGCTTTCTTT.

This clonotype was seen at least ten times. V usage is TRBV9 and J usage is TRBJ1-5; D gene ambiguous. V was trimmed by 3 bases and J by 2 bases, leaving 9 bases between them. Per germline, CDR1 SGDLS and CDR2 YYNGEE. This CDR3 region has 14 residues. The CDR3 nucleotides are TGTGCCAGCAGCGCCGACGGAGGCAATCAGCCCCAGCATTTT. Protein sequence: CASSADGGNQPQHF.

This clonotype was counted many times. The V and J genes are TRBV27 and TRBJ1-4, with 8 positions matching TRBD1. Germline CDR1 MNHEY, CDR2 SMNVEV (reference sequence). V dropped 2 bases and J dropped 4; count of bases not matched to a gene: 12. The CDR3 has 18 amino acids. The CDR3 protein is CASSLRRTGRGLNEKLFF. The CDR3 coding sequence is TGTGCCAGCAGTTTACGCCGGACAGGGAGGGGGCTTAATGAAAAACTGTTTTTT. The whole variable domain, remainder taken from reference TRBV27 and TRBJ1-4, is EAQVTQNPRYLITVTGKKLTVTCSQNMNHEYMSWYRQDPGLGLRQIYYSMNVEVTDKGDVPEGYKVSRKEKRNFPLILESPSPNQTSLYFCASSLRRTGRGLNEKLFFGSGTQLSVL.

The chain joins TRBV6-6 to TRBJ1-3; tentatively, D is TRBD1 (6 bases). V lost 6 bases to trimming and J lost 14 bases, with 17 bases between them. CDR1 and CDR2 (germline): MNHNY, SVGAGI (reference sequence). The CDR3 loop spans 12 amino acids. The CDR3 bases are TGTGCCAGCAGGGGCGGGACAAATGTCTTATATTTT. The encoded protein is CASRGGTNVLYF.

The chain combines TRBV6-5 with TRBJ1-2, with D possibly being TRBD1 (5 bases). The germline CDR1 and CDR2 sequences are MNHEY and SVGAGI. The CDR3 is 14 residues long. Trimming removed 0 bases from V and 6 bases from J, with 11 bases in between. CDR3: CASSYSSGADGYTF. The DNA of the CDR3 is TGTGCCAGCAGTTACTCATCCGGGGCTGATGGCTACACCTTC.

About this clonotype: Given a much more abundant clone one base away, this may be a read error. The chain has TRBV6-2 or TRBV6-3 and TRBJ2-7, with D unclear. The germline V and J ends were trimmed by 5 bases and 3 bases, with 14 bases remaining between them. The germline V gene has CDR1 MNHEY and CDR2 SVGEGT. CDR3 length: 14 residues. Here the CDR3 DNA reads TGTGCCAGCAGTCCCCCTAGGGTCCTCTACGAGCAGTACTTC. Amino acid sequence: CASSPPRVLYEQYF.

In its sample, this clonotype was seen many times. The chain recombines TRBV29-1 with TRBJ1-2; possible D gene TRBD1, 6 bases. The CDR3 is 14 residues long. Germline V lookup: CDR1 SQVTM, CDR2 ANQGSEA. The V gene lost 2 bases and the J gene lost 2 bases, with 12 bases spanning the gap. The CDR3 DNA reads as TGCAGCGTTGAAACTCCCGGACAGAACTATGGCTACACCTTC. It yields the protein CSVETPGQNYGYTF.

This clonotype was counted ten times or more. The V call is TRBV6-1, the J call TRBJ2-7; tentatively, D is TRBD1 (6 bases). The CDR3 extends over 14 amino acids. CDR1 is MNHNS and CDR2 is SASEGT in the germline V gene. With 6 bases removed from V and 3 bases from J, the gap between germline ends came to 15 bases. The CDR3 here is CASSKAGADYEQYF. In nucleotides, the CDR3 is TGTGCCAGCAGCAAGGCAGGGGCGGACTACGAGCAGTACTTC.

CDR3 residues: CASSPRTSPETQYF. The DNA for the CDR3 is TGTGCCAGCAGCCCAAGGACTAGCCCAGAGACCCAGTACTTC. The chain recombines TRBV7-9 with TRBJ2-5; 8 bases are a match to TRBD2. V shed 5 bases, J shed 4 bases, and the junction held 6 bases outside the gene matches. CDR3 length: 14 residues. Germline loops: CDR1 SEHNR, CDR2 FQNEAQ (reference sequence).

This clonotype has a count of ten or more. The chain couples TRBV7-9 to TRBJ2-7; 9 bases map to TRBD2. V shed 3 bases, J shed 4 bases, and the junction held 1 base outside the gene matches. From germline, CDR1 is SEHNR and CDR2 FQNEAQ (reference sequence). The CDR3 runs 13 residues. CDR3 residues: CASSFSGSYEQYF. The CDR3 DNA reads as TGTGCCAGCAGCTTTAGCGGGAGTTACGAGCAGTACTTC.

This clonotype was seen repeatedly, ten times or more. The chain recombines TRBV11-1 with TRBJ1-5; D is undetermined. Germline V gives CDR1 SGHAT, CDR2 FQDESV (reference sequence). Trimming cost V 2 bases and J 0 bases, with 20 bases left between them. This CDR3 region has 19 residues. As DNA, the CDR3 is TGTGCCAGCAGCTTATGCGAAAGTCGGGGTAATTATAGCAATCAGCCCCAGCATTTT. Protein product: CASSLCESRGNYSNQPQHF.

The chain combines TRBV5-1 with TRBJ2-5; 7 nucleotides line up with TRBD2. CDR1 is SGHRS and CDR2 is YFSETQ in the germline V gene. This CDR3 spans 15 amino acids. Losses at the gene ends were 5 bases for V and 5 bases for J; bases not matched to a gene: 12. The CDR3 DNA follows: TGCGCCAGCAGTTCCGACCGACTAGCTGGTGAGACCCAGTACTTC. Translation gives CASSSDRLAGETQYF.

The CDR3 DNA is TGCAGTGCAAACCCTCGGGACAACTCTGGAAACACCATATATTTT. It encodes CSANPRDNSGNTIYF. The rearrangement links TRBV20-1 to TRBJ1-3; perhaps TRBD1 as D (6 bases). The CDR3 consists of 15 residues. Deletions cut 6 bases from V and 0 bases from J, with 15 bases between. The germline CDR1 and CDR2 sequences are DFQATT and SNEGSKA (reference sequence).

On this clonotype itself: The junction differs from germline at one of its ends, possibly a read error. The chain joins TRBV2 to TRBJ1-2; 7 bases are shared with TRBD1. CDR1 and CDR2 from the germline V gene are SNHLY and FYNNEI. This CDR3 comprises 18 residues. CDR3 coding DNA: TGTGGCAGCAGTGAGGGGGCAGGGATCCTTGTCCCTAACTATGGCTACACCTTC. Protein product: CGSSEGAGILVPNYGYTF.

The V gene is TRBV20-1, the J gene TRBJ1-6; D gene ambiguous. Germline V lookup: CDR1 DFQATT, CDR2 SNEGSKA (reference sequence). Trimming pared 1 base from V and 7 bases from J, leaving 8 bases between. CDR3 length equals 13 residues. The CDR3 DNA sequence: TGCAGTGCTAGAGTGGCGGGGAATTCACCCCTCCACTTT. It codes for CSARVAGNSPLHF.

This clonotype was seen a handful of times. V usage is TRBV12-3 or TRBV12-4 and J usage is TRBJ2-7; D is ambiguous. This CDR3 has 12 amino acids. The V end was cut by 1 base, the J end by 3 bases, with 4 bases between. Here the CDR3 reads CASSLEGYEQYF. DNA of the CDR3: TGTGCCAGCAGTTTAGAGGGCTACGAGCAGTACTTC.

This clonotype has ten or more counts. This chain uses TRBV20-1 with TRBJ2-1; D may correspond to TRBD1 or TRBD2 (5 bases each). V was shortened by 4 bases and J by 1 base, with 17 bases between the two germline ends. The CDR3 is 16 residues long. Looked up from germline, CDR1 is DFQATT and CDR2 is SNEGSKA (reference sequence). The CDR3 here is CSATKRGWTSYNEQFF. The CDR3, as DNA: TGCAGTGCTACGAAAAGGGGCTGGACTTCCTACAATGAGCAGTTCTTC.

This clonotype was picked up many times. V gene TRBV29-1 combines with J gene TRBJ1-2, with a tentative D call TRBD1 (5 bases). CDR3 length: 15 residues. From germline, CDR1 is SQVTM and CDR2 ANQGSEA. The V and J ends lost 4 bases and 0 bases respectively, with 15 bases between them. The CDR3 sequence is CSVAGDLFPNYGYTF. CDR3 nucleotides: TGCAGCGTTGCGGGGGACCTTTTTCCTAACTATGGCTACACCTTC.

This clonotype was detected ten times or more. This chain's CDR3 is CASSRAGGNEQFF. Here the CDR3 DNA reads TGTGCCAGCTCGAGGGCCGGGGGCAATGAGCAGTTCTTC. This rearrangement joins TRBV18 to TRBJ2-1, with D tentatively TRBD2 (6 bases). CDR1 is KGHSH and CDR2 is LQKENI in the germline V gene. V was pared by 6 bases and J by 6 bases, with 12 bases between. The CDR3 runs 13 residues.

This clonotype was picked up many times. The CDR3 DNA sequence: TGCAGCGTTGAAGTGGTTAACACTGAAGCTTTCTTT. Protein product: CSVEVVNTEAFF. The chain joins TRBV29-1 to TRBJ1-1; D gene ambiguous. Trimming stripped 1 base from V and 2 bases from J, with 5 bases between. The CDR3 consists of 12 residues. Germline V gene sequence: CDR1 SQVTM, CDR2 ANQGSEA.